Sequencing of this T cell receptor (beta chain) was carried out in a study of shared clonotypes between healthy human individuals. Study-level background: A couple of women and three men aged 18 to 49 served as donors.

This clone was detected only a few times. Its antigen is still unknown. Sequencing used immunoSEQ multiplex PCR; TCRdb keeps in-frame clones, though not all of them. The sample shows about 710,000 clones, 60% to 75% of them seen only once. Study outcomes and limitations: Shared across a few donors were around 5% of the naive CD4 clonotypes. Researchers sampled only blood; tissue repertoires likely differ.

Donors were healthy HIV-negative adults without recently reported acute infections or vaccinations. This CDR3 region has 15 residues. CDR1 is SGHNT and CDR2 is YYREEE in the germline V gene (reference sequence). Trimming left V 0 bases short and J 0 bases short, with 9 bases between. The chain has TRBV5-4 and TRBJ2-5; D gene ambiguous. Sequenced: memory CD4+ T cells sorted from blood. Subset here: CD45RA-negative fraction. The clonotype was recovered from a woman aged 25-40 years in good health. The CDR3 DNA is TGTGCCAGCAGCTTGGCCTGGAACCACCAAGAGACCCAGTACTTC. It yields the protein CASSLAWNHQETQYF.